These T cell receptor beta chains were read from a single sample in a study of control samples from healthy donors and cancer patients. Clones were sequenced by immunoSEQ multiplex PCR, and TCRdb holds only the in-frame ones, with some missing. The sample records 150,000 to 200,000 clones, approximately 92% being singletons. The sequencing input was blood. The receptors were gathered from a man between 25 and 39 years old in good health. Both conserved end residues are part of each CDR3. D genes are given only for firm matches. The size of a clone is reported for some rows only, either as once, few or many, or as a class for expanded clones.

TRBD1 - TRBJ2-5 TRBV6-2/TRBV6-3 TGTGCCAGCAGTACGACAGGGCTCGAGACCCAGTACTTC CASSTTGLETQYF
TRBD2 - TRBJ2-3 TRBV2 TGTGCCAGCACTGGGGGGGGTATAGGAGATACGCAGTATTTT CASTGGGIGDTQYF
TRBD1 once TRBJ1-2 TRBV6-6 TGTGCCAGCAGGGCGGACAGGGACCGCGGCTACACCTTC CASRADRDRGYTF
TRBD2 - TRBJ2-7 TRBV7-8 TGTGCCAGCAGCTTGGCTAGCGGGAGCTCCTACGAGCAGTACTTC CASSLASGSSYEQYF
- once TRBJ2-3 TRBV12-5 TGTGCTAGTGGCCGACCTAGCGGCACAGATACGCAGTATTTT CASGRPSGTDTQYF
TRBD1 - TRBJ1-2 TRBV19 TGTGCCAGTAGTAACAGGGGCGCCCACTATGGCTACACCTTC CASSNRGAHYGYTF
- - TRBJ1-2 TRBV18 TGTGCCAGCTCACCGGGCAGGGGCTACTATGGCTACACCTTC CASSPGRGYYGYTF
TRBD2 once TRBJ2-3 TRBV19 TGTGCCAGTAGTATCGGCGGGAGGGGCCCCACAGATACGCAGTATTTT CASSIGGRGPTDTQYF
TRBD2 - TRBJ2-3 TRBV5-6 TGTGCCAGCAGCTTAGGCGGGAGGTATCTTACAGATACGCAGTATTTT CASSLGGRYLTDTQYF
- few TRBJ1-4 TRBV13 TGTGCCAGCAGCTTAGGACAGGGCAGGGATGAAAAACTGTTTTTT CASSLGQGRDEKLFF
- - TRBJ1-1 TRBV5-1 TGCGCCAGCAGCTTGTCTCAGGGCATGAACACTGAAGCTTTCTTT CASSLSQGMNTEAFF
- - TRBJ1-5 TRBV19 TGTGCCAGTAGTATCCCGAACGGCGGCTTCGGGATCGATCAGCCCCAGCATTTT CASSIPNGGFGIDQPQHF
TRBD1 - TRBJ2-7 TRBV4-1 TGCGCCAGCAGCACCCGGGACAGCCTCTACGAGCAGTACTTC CASSTRDSLYEQYF
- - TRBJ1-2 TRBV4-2 TGTGCCAGCAGCCCCAGCAAGAAGGGAGGCTACACCTTC CASSPSKKGGYTF
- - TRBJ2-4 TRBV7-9 TGTGCCAGCAGCTTAACGAAGCCTAAGGACATTCAGTACTTC CASSLTKPKDIQYF
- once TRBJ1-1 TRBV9 TGTGCCAGCAGCGTAGTTGGGAGTAACACTGAAGCTTTCTTT CASSVVGSNTEAFF
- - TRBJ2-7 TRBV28 TGTGCCAGCAGTTTTCCGACAGCCCCCACCAACCCACATCCCTACGAGCAGTACTTC CASSFPTAPTNPHPYEQYF
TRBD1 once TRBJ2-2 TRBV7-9 TGTGCCAGCAGCCCCTCCGGACAGGGGGCGAACACCGGGGAGCTGTTTTTT CASSPSGQGANTGELFF
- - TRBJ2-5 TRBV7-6 TGTGCCAGCAGCTTAGGAAGGGTAGAGACCCAGTACTTC CASSLGRVETQYF
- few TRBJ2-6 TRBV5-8 TGTGCCAGCAGCTCGGGACGGATCATCTCTGGGGCCAACGTCCTGACTTTC CASSSGRIISGANVLTF
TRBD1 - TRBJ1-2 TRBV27 TGTGCCAGCAGTTACAAACAGGGGTCTCGGATTAGCGGCTACACCTTC CASSYKQGSRISGYTF
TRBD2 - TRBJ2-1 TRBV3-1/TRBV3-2 TGTGCCAGCAGCCATCGGGCTAGCGGAGCCCTCAATGAGCAGTTCTTC CASSHRASGALNEQFF
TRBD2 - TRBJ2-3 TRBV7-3 TGTGCCAGCAGCTTACATGGAGCTAGCGGGAAGGATACGCAGTATTTT CASSLHGASGKDTQYF
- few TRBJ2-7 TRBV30 TGTGCCTGGAGTACCCCTCCCCGCTACGAGCAGTACTTC CAWSTPPRYEQYF
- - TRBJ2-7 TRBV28 TGTGCCAGCAGCCGCCTTTCCTACGAGCAGTACTTC CASSRLSYEQYF
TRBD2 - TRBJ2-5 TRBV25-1 TGTGCCAGCAGTGAATACAGGACTAGCGGTGGGGAGACCCAGTACTTC CASSEYRTSGGETQYF
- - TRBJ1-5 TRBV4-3 TGCGCCAGCAGCCTTCGAATCGGCAATCAGCCCCAGCATTTT CASSLRIGNQPQHF
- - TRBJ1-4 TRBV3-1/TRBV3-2 TGTGCCAGCAGCCAACGGGGAACTAATGAAAAACTGTTTTTT CASSQRGTNEKLFF
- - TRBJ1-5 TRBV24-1 TGTGCCACCAGTGACCGGACGTCCGGGCCCCAGCATTTT CATSDRTSGPQHF
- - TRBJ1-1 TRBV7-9 TGTGCCAGCAGCTTATCGGCGGGGACTGAAGCTTTCTTT CASSLSAGTEAFF
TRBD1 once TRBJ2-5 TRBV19 TGTGCCAGTACCCCCGACAGGGGTGTTGAGACCCAGTACTTC CASTPDRGVETQYF
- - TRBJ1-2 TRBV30 TGTGCCTGGAGTGTACCGGGCATGACGTATGGCTACACCTTC CAWSVPGMTYGYTF
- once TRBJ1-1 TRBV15 TGTGCCACCAGCAGAACATACAGCGGGGGAACGGACACTGAAGCTTTCTTT CATSRTYSGGTDTEAFF
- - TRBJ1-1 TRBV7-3 TGTGCCAGCAGCCCTGGGCAGGAAGGGGTGGGCACTGAAGCTTTCTTT CASSPGQEGVGTEAFF
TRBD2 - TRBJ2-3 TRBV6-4 TGTGCCAGCAGTGCTACTAGCGGGAGCACAGATACGCAGTATTTT CASSATSGSTDTQYF
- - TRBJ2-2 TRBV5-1 TGCGCCAGCAGCCTTGCTGCGGAGCTGTTTTTT CASSLAAELFF
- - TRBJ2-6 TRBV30 TGTGCCTGGTATTCGAGGGTCGGCTCTGGGGCCAACGTCCTGACTTTC CAWYSRVGSGANVLTF
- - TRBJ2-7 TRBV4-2 TGTGCCAGCAGCCAGGAGGGCCATGGGACCTACGAGCAGTACTTC CASSQEGHGTYEQYF
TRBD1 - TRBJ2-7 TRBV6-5 TGTGCCAGCAGTTACCCCTGGGACAGCCAGCACTACGAGCAGTACTTC CASSYPWDSQHYEQYF
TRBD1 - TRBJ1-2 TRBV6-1 TGTGCCAGCAGTGAACCGGAAGGGACAGGGGATGGCTACACCTTC CASSEPEGTGDGYTF
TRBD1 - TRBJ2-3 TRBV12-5 TGTGCTAGTGGTTTGGTACTTTGGACAGGGACCACAGATACGCAGTATTTT CASGLVLWTGTTDTQYF
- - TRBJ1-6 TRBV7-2 TGTGCCAGCAGCTTTGGGGAGAGGGGCGGGTCACCCCTCCACTTT CASSFGERGGSPLHF
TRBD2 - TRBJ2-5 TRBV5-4 TGTGCCAGCAGCTTGGCACAGCGGGGGGTACGTAGGACCCAGTACTTC CASSLAQRGVRRTQYF
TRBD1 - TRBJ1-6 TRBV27 TGTGCCAGCAGTTTATATCCCACAGGGGATTCACCCCTCCACTTT CASSLYPTGDSPLHF
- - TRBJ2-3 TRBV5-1 TGCGCCAGCAGCTTGGGAGGTAGTTGGGATACGCAGTATTTT CASSLGGSWDTQYF
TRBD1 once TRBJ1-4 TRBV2 TGTGCCAGCCGCAAGGGGGCCGCTCCAACTAATGAAAAACTGTTTTTT CASRKGAAPTNEKLFF
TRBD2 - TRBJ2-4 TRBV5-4 TGTGCCAGCAGCTTGGCCCCAGGACTAGAGGAGTTCTTC CASSLAPGLEEFF
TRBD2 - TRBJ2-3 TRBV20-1 TGCAGTGCGAGTAGCGGGAGGGGCACAGATACGCAGTATTTT CSASSGRGTDTQYF
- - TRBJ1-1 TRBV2 TGTGCCAGCAGTGGGGCAGGAGGTAGGAACACTGAAGCTTTCTTT CASSGAGGRNTEAFF
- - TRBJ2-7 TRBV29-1 TGCAGCGCGCTGGCTGAGACCTACGAGCAGTACTTC CSALAETYEQYF
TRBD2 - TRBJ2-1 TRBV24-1 TGTGCCACCAGTGAAAAAGCGGGAGTGGGGTACAATGAGCAGTTCTTC CATSEKAGVGYNEQFF
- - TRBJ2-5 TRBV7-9 TGTGCCAGCAGCTTAGCCGGACCCCCACAAGAGACCCAGTACTTC CASSLAGPPQETQYF
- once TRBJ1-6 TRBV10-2 TGCGCCAGCAGTGAGGGAGGGACAAATAATTCACCCCTCCACTTT CASSEGGTNNSPLHF
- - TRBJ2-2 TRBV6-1 TGTGCCAGCAGTGATTCTCGGACGCACACCGGGGAGCTGTTTTTT CASSDSRTHTGELFF
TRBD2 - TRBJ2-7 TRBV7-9 TGTGCCAGCAGCTTATTGGGACTAGCTTCCGAGCAGTACTTC CASSLLGLASEQYF